The clone carrying this T cell receptor beta chain was counted at least ten times. Its antigen remains unidentified. The data originate from a study of T cells in Graves' hyperthyroidism and ophthalmopathy. Overall study findings and caveats: With a median lead of around 6.7 months before onset, the model predicted ophthalmopathy.

What was amplified from RNA transcripts were TCR beta CDR3 regions. TCR CDR3 regions were first amplified by RT-PCR with HTBI primers. TCRdb independently ran MiXCR on the multiplex PCR reads; one entry per CDR3 protein. The sample has hundreds of thousands of distinct CDR3 sequences; 16% are singletons. Graves' hyperthyroidism was deemed stable absent ophthalmopathy progression within 18 months. Patients aged 18 to 65 had newly diagnosed hyperthyroidism lasting under 2 months. The diagnoses drew upon clinical symptoms, serum thyroxine and TRAb, thyroid ultrasound and orbital computed tomography. What was sequenced was blood. This sequence was found in a woman younger than 45 with Graves' hyperthyroidism.

The CDR3 loop is CASTQGGQHTEAFF. CDR3 DNA sequence: TGTGCCAGCACCCAAGGAGGCCAGCACACTGAAGCTTTCTTT. The genes are TRBV12-3 or TRBV12-4 and TRBJ1-1; no clear D. This CDR3 region has 14 residues. Trimming cost V 7 bases and J 3 bases, with 15 bases left between them.